Listed here is a single T cell receptor beta chain. Antigen specificity is unknown. This CDR3 comprises 14 residues. Germline CDR1 reads SGDLS; CDR2 reads YYNGEE. Trimming cost V 4 bases and J 7 bases; bases outside gene matches: 3. This sample was taken from a study of Tregs in tolerant kidney transplant recipients. Thawed PBMCs were FACS-sorted into unstimulated CD4+CD25+CD127- regulatory T cells, CD4+CD25- non-regulatory cells, CD4 and CD8 cells. This table comes from immunoSEQ multiplex PCR, and its TCRdb copy is limited to in-frame clones, with some not included. The table lists 50,000 to 80,000 clones, 95% to 98% of them singletons. Findings and limits, study-wide: Biological reproducibility was not directly addressed in this study. Tregs expanded with activated donor B cells seemed most donor-specific.

This chain connects TRBV9 to TRBJ2-1; the match to TRBD2 covers 12 bases. Sequenced material: Tregs from blood, taken before the transplant. The TCR sequence derives from a human donor who received a combined kidney and bone marrow transplant. The CDR3 bases are TGTGCCAGCAGCCCTCTAGCGGGGGGGAATGAGCAGTTCTTC. This codes for CASSPLAGGNEQFF.